This is a list of T cell receptor beta chains from one sample in a study of control samples from healthy donors and cancer patients. Profiling relied on immunoSEQ multiplex PCR, and the TCRdb table lists in-frame clones only, not all of them. This sample yields about 99,000 clones, of which around 89% are seen a single time; approximately 20% belongs to the top ten. Sequencing was carried out using PBMCs. These receptors all come from a man aged 55 to 70 with lung cancer. Both conserved end residues are part of each CDR3. A D gene is named only where the DNA matches it firmly. Not all rows give a size; the values are once, few, many and, for expanded clones, a class.

NA,TRBV6-4,NA,TRBJ2-1,CASSDGEANEQFF,TGTGCCAGCAGTGATGGGGAGGCCAATGAGCAGTTCTTC
NA,TRBV10-3,NA,TRBJ2-2,CAISPSLTGELFF,TGTGCCATCAGCCCCAGCCTCACCGGGGAGCTGTTTTTT
NA,TRBV25-1,NA,TRBJ1-2,CASGDYGYTF,TGTGCCAGCGGAGACTATGGCTACACCTTC
NA,TRBV6-6,NA,TRBJ2-3,CASSPPRVRGGITDTQYF,TGTGCCAGCAGTCCCCCCCGAGTAAGGGGGGGCATCACAGATACGCAGTATTTT
TRBD1,TRBV9,NA,TRBJ2-1,CASSVGQGNDEQFF,TGTGCCAGCAGCGTAGGACAGGGAAATGATGAGCAGTTCTTC
NA,TRBV9,few,TRBJ2-5,CASSVSPADGETQYF,TGTGCCAGCAGCGTCAGCCCGGCGGATGGGGAGACCCAGTACTTC
NA,TRBV6-6,few,TRBJ1-1,CASSTQSNTEAFF,TGTGCCAGCAGTACACAGTCGAACACTGAAGCTTTCTTT
TRBD1,TRBV5-1,NA,TRBJ1-1,CASSSPGQGNTEAFF,TGCGCCAGCAGCTCACCGGGACAGGGGAACACTGAAGCTTTCTTT
NA,TRBV5-6,once,TRBJ1-3,CASTRGGNSGNTIYF,TGTGCCAGCACTCGCGGGGGTAACTCTGGAAACACCATATATTTT
TRBD1,TRBV12-5,NA,TRBJ1-1,CASGLGQGANTEAFF,TGTGCTAGTGGTTTAGGACAGGGAGCGAACACTGAAGCTTTCTTT
NA,TRBV5-1,NA,TRBJ2-3,CASSLGGGTDTQYF,TGCGCCAGCAGCTTGGGAGGGGGGACAGATACGCAGTATTTT
TRBD2,TRBV10-1,once,TRBJ2-5,CASSDHAGGPQETQYF,TGCGCCAGCAGTGACCATGCGGGGGGACCACAAGAGACCCAGTACTTC
NA,TRBV5-4,NA,TRBJ2-2,CASSPQAYQSNTGELFF,TGTGCCAGCAGCCCCCAGGCCTATCAATCGAACACCGGGGAGCTGTTTTTT
NA,TRBV30,NA,TRBJ1-5,CAWSVPYGSRNQPQHF,TGTGCCTGGAGTGTACCGTATGGGTCTAGGAATCAGCCCCAGCATTTT
TRBD1,TRBV14,NA,TRBJ1-6,CASSQDRTNNSPLHF,TGTGCCAGCAGCCAGGACAGGACCAATAATTCACCCCTCCACTTT
NA,TRBV9,NA,TRBJ2-2,CASTWTATGELFF,TGTGCCAGCACATGGACAGCCACCGGGGAGCTGTTTTTT
TRBD1,TRBV24-1,once,TRBJ1-2,CATSDPQGGTYGYTF,TGTGCCACCAGTGACCCCCAGGGGGGGACCTATGGCTACACCTTC
NA,TRBV7-2,NA,TRBJ1-5,CASSAAGGEGNQPQHF,TGTGCCAGCAGCGCAGCCGGGGGGGAAGGGAATCAGCCCCAGCATTTT
NA,TRBV6-2/TRBV6-3,NA,TRBJ1-1,CASSWTDGSAEAFF,TGTGCCAGCAGTTGGACGGACGGGTCCGCTGAAGCTTTCTTT
NA,TRBV16,NA,TRBJ1-2,CASSPHGGEGYGYTF,TGTGCCAGCAGCCCCCATGGGGGCGAGGGCTATGGCTACACCTTC
TRBD1,TRBV18,NA,TRBJ2-2,CASSPKGQGAIDTGELFF,TGTGCCAGCTCACCGAAGGGACAGGGGGCCATCGACACCGGGGAGCTGTTTTTT
NA,TRBV6-6,NA,TRBJ2-5,CVTTGTGMSGETQYF,TGTGTCACAACGGGTACAGGGATGTCTGGGGAGACCCAGTACTTC
NA,TRBV6-5,NA,TRBJ2-7,CASSYQDRNYEQYF,TGTGCCAGCAGTTACCAAGACAGGAACTACGAGCAGTACTTC
TRBD2,TRBV19,once,TRBJ2-1,CASSGAWDYEPSLYNEQFF,TGTGCCAGTAGTGGAGCTTGGGACTACGAGCCCTCTCTATACAATGAGCAGTTCTTC
TRBD2,TRBV19,NA,TRBJ2-3,CASSIGGSSGGWVVTQYF,TGTGCCAGTAGTATAGGCGGAAGCAGCGGGGGTTGGGTTGTTACGCAGTATTTT
NA,TRBV18,few,TRBJ2-5,CASSPGLGETQYF,TGTGCCAGCTCACCAGGGCTGGGAGAGACCCAGTACTTC